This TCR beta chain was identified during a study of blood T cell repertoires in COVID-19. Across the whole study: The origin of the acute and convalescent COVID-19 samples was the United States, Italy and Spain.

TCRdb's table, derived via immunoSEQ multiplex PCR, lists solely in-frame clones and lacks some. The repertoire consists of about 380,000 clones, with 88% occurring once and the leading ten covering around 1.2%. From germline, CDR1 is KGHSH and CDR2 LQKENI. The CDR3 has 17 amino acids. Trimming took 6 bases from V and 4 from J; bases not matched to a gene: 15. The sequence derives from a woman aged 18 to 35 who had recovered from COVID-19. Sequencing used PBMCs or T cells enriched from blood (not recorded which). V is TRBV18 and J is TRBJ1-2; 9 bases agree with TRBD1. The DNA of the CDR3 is TGTGCCAGCTCGGACCCAGTTTCGGGACAGGGTATCTATGGCTACACCTTC. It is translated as CASSDPVSGQGIYGYTF.